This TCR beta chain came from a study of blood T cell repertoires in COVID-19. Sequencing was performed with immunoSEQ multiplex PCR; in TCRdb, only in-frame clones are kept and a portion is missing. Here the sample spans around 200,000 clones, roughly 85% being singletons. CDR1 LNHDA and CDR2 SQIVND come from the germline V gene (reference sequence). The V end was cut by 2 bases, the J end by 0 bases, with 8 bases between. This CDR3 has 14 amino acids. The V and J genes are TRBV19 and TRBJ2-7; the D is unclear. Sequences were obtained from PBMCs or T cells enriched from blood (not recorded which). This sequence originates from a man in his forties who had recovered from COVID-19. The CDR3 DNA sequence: TGTGCCAGTAGTATAAGCGCGTACTCCTACGAGCAGTACTTC. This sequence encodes CASSISAYSYEQYF. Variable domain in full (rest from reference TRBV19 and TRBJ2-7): DGGITQSPKYLFRKEGQNVTLSCEQNLNHDAMYWYRQDPGQGLRLIYYSQIVNDFQKGDIAEGYSVSREKKESFPLTVTSAQKNPTAFYLCASSISAYSYEQYFGPGTRLTVT.